This TCR beta chain was sequenced for a study of T cells in Graves' hyperthyroidism and ophthalmopathy. Worth noting for this clonotype: One base away lies a much larger clone, so this may be a sequencing read error.

CDR3 length equals 13 residues. Trimming at V came to 8 bases and at J to 5 bases, leaving 8 bases not matched to a gene. Germline CDR1 reads MNHNY; CDR2 reads SVGAGI (reference sequence). Amplification of TCR beta CDR3 regions used RNA as the template. TCR CDR3 regions were first amplified by RT-PCR with HTBI primers. TCRdb re-called the multiplex PCR reads with MiXCR, one entry per CDR3 protein. The repertoire includes roughly 570,000 distinct CDR3 sequences, more than 45% of them detected once, and around 7.7% sits in the top ten. The sequence derives from a young woman with Graves' hyperthyroidism. Sequenced material: peripheral blood or thyroid tissue (not recorded which). The chain carries TRBV6-6 and TRBJ2-7, with 8 bases identical to TRBD1. CDR3 sequence: CASVDRGAHEQYF. The CDR3 nucleotides read TGTGCCAGCGTCGACAGGGGCGCCCACGAGCAGTACTTC.